This note documents a single T cell receptor beta chain sequence. This sample was included in a study of blood T cell repertoires in COVID-19. Repertoires were generated with immunoSEQ multiplex PCR, while TCRdb's copy carries only in-frame clones and drops some. The sample lists about 240,000 clones; about 70% were seen once. The CDR3 loop spans 13 amino acids. With V trimmed by 4 bases and J by 3 bases, 2 bases remained unmatched. Germline V gene data show CDR1 as MNHEY and CDR2 as SMNVEV (reference sequence). The chain couples TRBV27 to TRBJ1-2, with 7 positions matching TRBD1. The sequence was obtained from a woman aged 80 or older with acute or convalescent COVID-19. Sequencing input: peripheral blood. CDR3 sequence reads: CASSSGTDYGYTF. CDR3 in DNA: TGTGCCAGCAGTTCAGGGACAGACTATGGCTACACCTTC.